The next 9 T cell receptor beta chains were all read from a single sample in a study of T cell changes during pregnancy in multiple sclerosis. Here immunoSEQ multiplex PCR was the method, and the copy in TCRdb shows in-frame clones only, minus some. The table shows tens of thousands of clones, with about 92% occurring only once. Specimen: peripheral blood, collected in the third trimester of pregnancy. The source is a female donor in good health, enrolled as a control in a pregnancy study.

The count of this clone is one. This rearrangement joins TRBV6-5 to TRBJ1-4; D gene unclear. The CDR3 is made up of 12 amino acids. V was shortened by 8 bases and J by 4 bases, with 8 bases between the two germline ends. CDR1 is MNHEY and CDR2 is SVGAGI in the germline V gene. The CDR3 region has the DNA TGTGCCAGCTCACCGGGTAATGAAAAACTGTTTTTT. This translates into CASSPGNEKLFF.

The chain carries TRBV4-3 and TRBJ1-2, with 10 bases matching TRBD1. After removal of 4 bases from V and 4 bases from J, the junction contained 3 bases not matched to a gene. The CDR3 runs to 14 residues. Germline V gene sequence: CDR1 LGHNA, CDR2 YSLEER. CDR3 in DNA: TGCGCCAGCAGCCTGGGACAGGGGAGCTATGGCTACACCTTC. This codes for CASSLGQGSYGYTF.

J is TRBJ2-5 and V is TRBV5-1, with 9 bases matching TRBD1. The CDR3 totals 13 residues. Trimming cost V 4 bases and J 4 bases; bases outside gene matches: 2. The germline V gene encodes CDR1 SGHRS and CDR2 YFSETQ. CDR3 sequence: CASSVTGGETQYF. In nucleotides, the CDR3 is TGCGCCAGCAGCGTGACAGGGGGAGAGACCCAGTACTTC.

V is TRBV2 and J is TRBJ2-7, with 9 bases aligning to TRBD2. The germline gives CDR1 SNHLY, CDR2 FYNNEI. V lost 0 bases to trimming and J lost 4 bases; unmatched junction nucleotides: 7. This CDR3 has 16 residues. CDR3 nucleotides: TGTGCCAGCAGTGAAGCGCGAGCGGGGGGACCTTACGAGCAGTACTTC. This gives the protein CASSEARAGGPYEQYF.

The V gene is TRBV29-1, the J gene TRBJ2-1, with D possibly being TRBD2 (6 bases). The CDR3 contains 13 residues. Germline V lookup: CDR1 SQVTM, CDR2 ANQGSEA. V lost 6 bases to trimming and J lost 0 bases, with 9 bases between them. The DNA for the CDR3 is TGCAGCGTCACTAGCTCCTCCTACAATGAGCAGTTCTTC. Residues: CSVTSSSYNEQFF.

The V gene is TRBV9, the J gene TRBJ2-4; D possibly corresponds to TRBD2 (6 bases). V lost 4 bases to trimming and J lost 3 bases, with 14 bases between them. The CDR3 extends over 15 amino acids. Germline-derived CDR1 and CDR2 are SGDLS and YYNGEE. The CDR3 is CASSSLEGDKNIQYF. The DNA for the CDR3 is TGTGCCAGCAGCTCACTGGAGGGAGACAAAAACATTCAGTACTTC.

The chain links TRBV5-6 to TRBJ2-1, with TRBD1 matching over 9 bases. The J segment lost 5 bases and the V segment lost 0 bases, leaving 6 bases of the junction unmatched. Germline loops: CDR1 SGHDT, CDR2 YYEEEE. There are 16 residues in the CDR3. CDR3 loop: CASSLVGQGIHNEQFF. The CDR3 nucleotides are TGTGCCAGCAGCTTGGTGGGACAGGGAATACACAATGAGCAGTTCTTC.

This rearrangement joins TRBV7-3 to TRBJ2-3; possibly TRBD2 for D (6 bases). Looked up from germline, CDR1 is SGHTA and CDR2 is FQGTGA. Trimming took off 7 bases at V and 1 base at J, with 15 bases between the two ends. This CDR3 region has 15 residues. DNA for the CDR3: TGTGCCAGCACTCTCTCTTCGGGGGGCACAGATACGCAGTATTTT. The encoded protein is CASTLSSGGTDTQYF.

The CDR3 region is CASSQQGNNEKLFF. For the CDR3, the DNA is TGTGCCAGCAGCCAACAGGGAAATAATGAAAAACTGTTTTTT. This chain links TRBV7-9 with TRBJ1-4; maybe TRBD1 (6 bases). With 5 bases removed from V and 4 bases from J, the gap between germline ends came to 11 bases. Germline assignment: CDR1 SEHNR and CDR2 FQNEAQ (reference sequence). This CDR3 is built from 14 residues.